This T cell receptor beta chain was sequenced for a study of response to subunit inactivated influenza vaccine. Study-level results: New T cells are recruited in small numbers by each seasonal influenza vaccination, according to the authors' suggestion.

V shed 6 bases and J 4 bases; nucleotides not matched to a gene: 14. CDR3 length equals 17 residues. Germline V CDR1 and CDR2: DFQATT, SNEGSKA (reference sequence). TCRdb used MiXCR to reprocess the RT-PCR reads, holding one entry per CDR3 protein. This table holds approximately 700,000 distinct CDR3 sequences, approximately 14% found once. This clonotype has just a few counts. What it binds is not known. The chain is built from TRBV20-1 and TRBJ1-6; 8 bases map to TRBD1. This receptor was identified in a man in his forties or fifties who received an inactivated influenza vaccine. The sequencing used PBMCs from blood, collected 11 to 12 days after vaccination. CDR3 bases: TGCAGTGCAAGGACAGGGCCCCGACCGCTTTATAATTCACCCCTCCACTTT. It yields the protein CSARTGPRPLYNSPLHF.